What follows describes a single TCR beta chain. Its specificity is unknown. Trimming at V came to 5 bases and at J to 4 bases, leaving 7 bases not matched to a gene. This CDR3 has 15 amino acids. Germline assignment: CDR1 SEHNR and CDR2 FQNEAQ (reference sequence). This entry is derived from a study of T cell repertoires in cytomegalovirus infection. Across the whole study: Newly reported HLA-C-restricted and thoroughly characterized HLA-B-restricted CMV epitopes were employed. Matching HLA type, along with CMV infection, was indicated by public TCR beta signatures.

TCRdb used MiXCR to reprocess the reads, holding one entry per CDR3 protein. The table has hundreds of thousands of distinct CDR3 sequences, roughly a third seen once; the top ten hold 15% to 20%. Study outcomes and limitations: The ex vivo response was dominated by HLA-C-restricted CMV-specific TCR beta clonotypes. Identification of carriers of CMV plus the relevant HLA was achieved through cumulative public TCR beta family frequency.

The sequence was collected from a human donor in good health (CMV status not recorded). Some clones in this sample may be carry-over from other donors' samples. Sequencing used cultured PBMCs, obtained from culture after CMV antigen stimulation. V is TRBV7-9 and J is TRBJ1-4, with 7 bases matching TRBD1. In nucleotides, the CDR3 is TGTGCCAGCAGCGCACGCACAGGGGATAATGAAAAACTGTTTTTT. Protein: CASSARTGDNEKLFF. Looking up the rest from reference TRBV7-9 and TRBJ1-4 gives the full variable domain: DTGVSQNPRHKITKRGQNVTFRCDPISEHNRLYWYRQTLGQGPEFLTYFQNEAQLEKSRLLSDRFSAERPKGSFSTLEIQRTEQGDSAMYLCASSARTGDNEKLFFGSGTQLSVL.